Sequencing of this TCR beta chain was carried out in a study of human T cells and chemical hapten exposure. Turning to the study itself: 2% DPC applied to a 2 cm by 2 cm arm area sensitized donors.

Ten or more counts support this clonotype. Germline CDR1 reads MNHNS; CDR2 reads SASEGT. Trimming took 1 base from V and 3 from J, leaving 9 bases between them. The CDR3 loop spans 14 amino acids. Time point described: patch test 3, about 24 weeks after DPC sensitization. The treatment was: therapeutic diphenylcyclopropenone sensitization with weekly scalp DPC. TCRdb reprocessed the RACE reads with MiXCR, giving one entry per CDR3 protein. The sample includes about 82,000 distinct CDR3 sequences, approximately 13% seen only once; the top ten take under 6%. The TCR sequence derives from a woman in her 50s with alopecia areata. Some clones in this sample may be carry-over from other donors' samples. Material: whole blood, obtained in connection with sensitization to the hapten diphenylcyclopropenone (DPC). The chain joins TRBV6-1 to TRBJ1-2; no definite D call. CDR3 region: CASSEGGWDYGYTF. The CDR3 bases are TGTGCCAGCAGTGAAGGGGGATGGGACTATGGCTACACCTTC.